Included here is one T cell receptor (beta chain) sequence, with context. Profiled with immunoSEQ multiplex PCR; TCRdb holds only in-frame clones, not every one. The repertoire holds some 27,000 clones, with around 90% as singletons. The source of the sample is a study of blood T cell repertoires in COVID-19. The length of the CDR3 is 14 residues. CDR1 and CDR2 (germline): SGHRS, YFSETQ. Trimming removed 0 bases at V and 4 bases at J, with 8 bases between. Material for sequencing was peripheral blood. This TCR was recovered from a human donor in a cohort sampled during active COVID-19. The donor label of this sample is uncertain. This chain connects TRBV5-1 to TRBJ1-3; D is uncertain. DNA for the CDR3: TGCGCCAGCAGCTTGGCGGGGTTCGGAAACACCATATATTTT. Residues: CASSLAGFGNTIYF.